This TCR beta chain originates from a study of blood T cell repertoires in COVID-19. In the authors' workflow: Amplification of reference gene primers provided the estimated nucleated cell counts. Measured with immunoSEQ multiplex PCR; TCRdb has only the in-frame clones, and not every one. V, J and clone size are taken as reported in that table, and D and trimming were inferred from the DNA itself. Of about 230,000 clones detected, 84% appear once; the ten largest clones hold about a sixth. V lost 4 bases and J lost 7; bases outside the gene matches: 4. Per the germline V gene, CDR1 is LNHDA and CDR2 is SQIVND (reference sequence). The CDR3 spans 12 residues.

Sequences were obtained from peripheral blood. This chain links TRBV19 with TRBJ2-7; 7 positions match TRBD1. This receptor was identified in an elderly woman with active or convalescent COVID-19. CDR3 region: CASSTPTGEQYF. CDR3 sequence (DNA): TGTGCCAGTAGTACCCCGACAGGGGAGCAGTACTTC.